Here is one T cell receptor beta chain with its context. Antigen: not known. This entry is derived from a study of OX40 agonist ivuxolimab in advanced cancers. In the study overall: Head and neck, renal cell, melanoma or hepatocellular carcinoma were the cancers that dose-escalation patients had. General observations from the study: Low levels of normalized T-cell clonal expansion also appeared in some nonresponders.

Clones were read by immunoSEQ multiplex PCR, and TCRdb kept only the in-frame ones, dropping some. This sample has tens of thousands of clones, with about 90% found just once. The CDR3 is made up of 16 amino acids. Germline V gene lookup returns CDR1 SGHRS and CDR2 YFSETQ. V dropped 4 bases and J dropped 0 bases, with 13 bases sitting between them. Sequences were derived from CD4+ or CD8+ T cells sorted from blood, sampled in a trial of the OX40 agonist ivuxolimab. The chain joins TRBV5-1 to TRBJ1-4, with D possibly TRBD1 on 6 matching bases. This TCR derives from an adult with an advanced solid tumor such as melanoma, head and neck, liver or kidney cancer. CDR3 sequence (DNA): TGCGCCAGCAGCCCCGGACAGTCCGCAACTAATGAAAAACTGTTTTTT. This codes for CASSPGQSATNEKLFF.